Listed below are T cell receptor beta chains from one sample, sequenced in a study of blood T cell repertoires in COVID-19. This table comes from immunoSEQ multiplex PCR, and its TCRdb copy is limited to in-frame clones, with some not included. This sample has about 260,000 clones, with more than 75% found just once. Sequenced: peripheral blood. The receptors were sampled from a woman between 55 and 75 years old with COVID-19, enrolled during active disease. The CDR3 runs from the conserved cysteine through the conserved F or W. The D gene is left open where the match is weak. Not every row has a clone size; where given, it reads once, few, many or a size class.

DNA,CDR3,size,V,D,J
TGTGCCAGCAGTGATATCGGGACAGGGGGGTCTGGGGCCAACGTCCTGACTTTC,CASSDIGTGGSGANVLTF,.,TRBV28,TRBD1,TRBJ2-6
TGTGCCAGTAGTATAAGACTGTGGGAGACCCAGTACTTC,CASSIRLWETQYF,.,TRBV19,.,TRBJ2-5
TGTGCCAGCAGCCCAGACCTCGGCGGGGAGCTGTTTTTT,CASSPDLGGELFF,.,TRBV3-1/TRBV3-2,.,TRBJ2-2
TGTGCCAGCAGCTTTAAGGGGGAGCAGTTCTTC,CASSFKGEQFF,once,TRBV7-9,.,TRBJ2-1
TGTGCCAGCAGTTACCAACTAGCGGGGTTCAATGAGCAGTTCTTC,CASSYQLAGFNEQFF,.,TRBV6-5,TRBD2,TRBJ2-1
TGCGCCAGCCCTCAGGAGGCTAACGAGCAGTACTTC,CASPQEANEQYF,.,TRBV23-1,.,TRBJ2-7
TGCGCCAGCAGCTCCCTACCACCCAACACCGGGGAGCTGTTTTTT,CASSSLPPNTGELFF,.,TRBV5-1,.,TRBJ2-2
TGTGCCAGTAGCAGGTCGACAGTCCCTTTTGGAAATCAGCCCCAGCATTTT,CASSRSTVPFGNQPQHF,.,TRBV19,.,TRBJ1-5
TGTGCCAGCAGCTCTAGGATTTTACGAGCCCCAGACTATGGCTACACCTTC,CASSSRILRAPDYGYTF,.,TRBV11-2,.,TRBJ1-2
TGTGCCAGCAGCTTGCTGTCAGGGAACCAAGAGACCCAGTACTTC,CASSLLSGNQETQYF,once,TRBV5-6,.,TRBJ2-5